What follows are 29 T cell receptor beta chains derived from one specimen sequenced in a study of blood T cell repertoires in COVID-19. Using immunoSEQ multiplex PCR, the repertoire was profiled, and TCRdb retains in-frame clones only, with some absent. The sample consists of roughly 180,000 clones, 84% of them appearing once. Material: peripheral blood. The receptors derive from a human donor in a cohort sampled during active COVID-19.

The J gene is TRBJ2-1, the V gene TRBV7-9; TRBD2 is a possible D gene (6 bases). This CDR3 is 15 amino acids long. CDR1 SEHNR and CDR2 FQNEAQ come from the germline V gene (reference sequence). Trimming took 3 bases from V and 7 from J, leaving 16 bases between them. Here the CDR3 reads CASSLGRDLRNEQFF. As DNA, the CDR3 is TGTGCCAGCAGCTTGGGGCGGGACTTGAGAAATGAGCAGTTCTTC. Drawing the rest from reference TRBV7-9 and TRBJ2-1, the complete variable domain is DTGVSQNPRHKITKRGQNVTFRCDPISEHNRLYWYRQTLGQGPEFLTYFQNEAQLEKSRLLSDRFSAERPKGSFSTLEIQRTEQGDSAMYLCASSLGRDLRNEQFFGPGTRLTVL.

The chain couples TRBV10-3 to TRBJ2-5; D unclear. V was clipped by 4 bases and J by 9 bases, with 12 bases between them. The CDR3 has 12 amino acids. CDR1 is ENHRY, CDR2 SYGVKD, per germline. The CDR3 DNA follows: TGTGCCATCAGTGGAGAGGATCGGGCCCAGTACTTC. Its protein product is CAISGEDRAQYF.

The genes are TRBV28 and TRBJ2-7, with 10 bases lining up with TRBD1. V gave up 1 base and J gave up 4 bases; unmatched junction bases: 7. This CDR3 contains 16 residues. Germline lookup yields CDR1 MDHEN and CDR2 SYDVKM. The CDR3 nucleotides read TGTGCCAGCAGTTTATTGGAGGACAGGGGGTTGTACGAGCAGTACTTC. It codes for CASSLLEDRGLYEQYF. Based on the CDR3 plus reference TRBV28 and TRBJ2-7, the full variable domain is DVKVTQSSRYLVKRTGEKVFLECVQDMDHENMFWYRQDPGLGLRLIYFSYDVKMKEKGDIPEGYSVSREKKERFSLILESASTNQTSMYLCASSLLEDRGLYEQYFGPGTRLTVT.

This clone was recorded once. The rearrangement joins TRBV23-1 to TRBJ2-7; 7 bases align to TRBD1. TRBV23-1 is identified as an open reading frame with a role that is uncertain. The ends lost 0 bases at V and 1 base at J; junction bases unmatched: 12. CDR3 length: 18 residues. In nucleotides, the CDR3 is TGCGCCAGCAGTCAATCCACGAACGAACAGGGGATGTCCTACGAGCAGTACTTC. This sequence encodes CASSQSTNEQGMSYEQYF.

The chain combines TRBV27 with TRBJ2-7; the D gene is possibly TRBD2 (6 bases). V lost 4 bases and J 3 bases, leaving 10 bases between the germline ends. CDR1 MNHEY and CDR2 SMNVEV come from the germline V gene (reference sequence). The CDR3 runs to 13 residues. The CDR3, as DNA: TGTGCCAGCAGTTCGGGGGTTCTCTACGAGCAGTACTTC. It encodes CASSSGVLYEQYF.

The CDR3 DNA reads as TGTGCCAGCAGCCCCCCTGGGCAGGGCGGTTATGAAAAACTGTTTTTT. The encoded protein is CASSPPGQGGYEKLFF. J is TRBJ1-4 and V is TRBV9, with D tentatively TRBD1 (5 bases). The CDR3 contains 16 residues. Germline V gene lookup returns CDR1 SGDLS and CDR2 YYNGEE. V was clipped by 4 bases and J by 6 bases, with 19 bases between them.

The chain links TRBV27 to TRBJ2-7; D not certain. This CDR3 spans 14 amino acids. Germline V CDR1 and CDR2: MNHEY, SMNVEV (reference sequence). Trimming pared 6 bases from V and 3 bases from J, leaving 15 bases between. The CDR3 nucleotides are TGTGCCAGCAGCCGAAGGTGGGCCTACTACGAGCAGTACTTC. Translating gives CASSRRWAYYEQYF.

This clone was picked up a small number of times. V is TRBV5-3 and J is TRBJ1-4; 7 nucleotides line up with TRBD1. TRBV5-3 qualifies as an ORF whose function is uncertain. Trimming at V came to 4 bases and at J to 0 bases, leaving 12 bases not matched to a gene. The CDR3 is made up of 18 amino acids. The CDR3 DNA reads as TGTGCCAGAAGCCCCGAACCGACAGGGTTTTCAACTAATGAAAAACTGTTTTTT. Its translation: CARSPEPTGFSTNEKLFF.

The chain carries TRBV10-3 and TRBJ2-7; 9 nucleotides line up with TRBD1. Unmatched junction bases numbered 10, after V lost 10 bases and J lost 3 bases. The CDR3 has 14 residues. Germline V gives CDR1 ENHRY, CDR2 SYGVKD. For the CDR3, the DNA is TGTGCCACAGCTCCCGGGACAGGGATCTACGAGCAGTACTTC. Its protein is CATAPGTGIYEQYF.

The chain is built from TRBV5-5 and TRBJ1-6; D may be TRBD1 (5 bases). CDR3 length: 19 residues. The germline V gene encodes CDR1 SGHKS and CDR2 YYEKEE (reference sequence). V was pared by 1 base and J by 0 bases, with 17 bases between. In nucleotides, the CDR3 is TGTGCCAGCAGCTTGAAAAATGGAGACAGAAGCTCCTATAATTCACCCCTCCACTTT. As protein: CASSLKNGDRSSYNSPLHF.

This chain uses TRBV5-5 with TRBJ2-7; TRBD2 matches 10 bases. The CDR3 sequence is 17 residues long. With V trimmed by 0 bases and J by 4 bases, 10 bases remained unmatched. CDR1 and CDR2 (germline): SGHKS, YYEKEE (reference sequence). CDR3 DNA: TGTGCCAGCAGCTTGGGGAAAGCACTAGCGGGGTGGTACGAGCAGTACTTC. Translated, it gives CASSLGKALAGWYEQYF.

The CDR3, as DNA: TGCAGTGCTAGTAGCAGGGCATACGAGCAGTACTTC. Amino acid sequence: CSASSRAYEQYF. This sequence joins TRBV20-1 and TRBJ2-7; possibly TRBD1 for D (5 bases). Germline V gives CDR1 DFQATT, CDR2 SNEGSKA (reference sequence). V shed 3 bases and J shed 4 bases, with 10 bases lying between them. The CDR3 contains 12 residues.

V usage is TRBV10-3 and J usage is TRBJ1-2, with 8 bases that match TRBD1. This CDR3 region has 15 residues. The germline V gene has CDR1 ENHRY and CDR2 SYGVKD. The ends lost 2 bases at V and 3 bases at J; junction bases unmatched: 5. The CDR3 coding sequence is TGTGCCATCAGTGAGCCAGGACAGGGTCACTATGGCTACACCTTC. Translated, it gives CAISEPGQGHYGYTF.

V gene TRBV11-2 combines with J gene TRBJ2-6; D is unclear. The CDR3 totals 19 residues. Germline loops: CDR1 SGHAT, CDR2 FQNNGV. V gave up 1 base and J gave up 0 bases, with 16 bases separating them. Here the CDR3 DNA reads TGTGCCAGCAGCTTAGGTCTTGGCAGCGTCCTCTCTGGGGCCAACGTCCTGACTTTC. Its protein product is CASSLGLGSVLSGANVLTF.

The chain combines TRBV9 with TRBJ1-1; the D gene is possibly TRBD1 (5 bases). There are 13 residues in the CDR3. V dropped 2 bases and J dropped 4 bases, with 9 bases sitting between them. Germline loops: CDR1 SGDLS, CDR2 YYNGEE. The CDR3 DNA sequence: TGTGCCAGCAGCGTGTTGGGGGGCACTGAAGCTTTCTTT. Its translation: CASSVLGGTEAFF. Complete variable domain (other parts from reference TRBV9 and TRBJ1-1): DSGVTQTPKHLITATGQRVTLRCSPRSGDLSVYWYQQSLDQGLQFLIQYYNGEERAKGNILERFSAQQFPDLHSELNLSSLELGDSALYFCASSVLGGTEAFFGQGTRLTVV.

This clone appeared a few times. The chain has TRBV9 and TRBJ2-3; D uncertain. The CDR3 is made up of 15 amino acids. V shed 3 bases and J shed 0 bases, with 11 bases lying between them. The germline CDR1 and CDR2 sequences are SGDLS and YYNGEE. CDR3 sequence reads: CASSGSVSSTDTQYF. The CDR3 nucleotides are TGTGCCAGCAGCGGGTCGGTCTCTAGCACAGATACGCAGTATTTT.

In this sample, this clone turned up a few times. V gene TRBV30 combines with J gene TRBJ2-2; perhaps TRBD2 as D (6 bases). From germline, CDR1 is GTSNPN and CDR2 SVGIG (reference sequence). This CDR3 has 13 amino acids. CDR3 residues: CACRDFYTGELFF. Written as DNA, the CDR3 is TGTGCTTGTAGGGACTTCTACACCGGGGAGCTGTTTTTT. Drawing the rest from reference TRBV30 and TRBJ2-2, the complete variable domain is SQTIHQWPATLVQPVGSPLSLECTVEGTSNPNLYWYRQAAGRGLQLLFYSVGIGQISSEVPQNLSASRPQDRQFILSSKKLLLSDSGFYLCACRDFYTGELFFGEGSRLTVL.

The chain uses TRBV4-2 and TRBJ2-5, with D possibly being TRBD1 (5 bases). V gave up 1 base and J gave up 3 bases, with 9 bases separating them. Per the germline V gene, CDR1 is LGHNA and CDR2 is YNFKEQ. There are 14 residues in the CDR3. The CDR3 here is CASSQVGREETQYF. CDR3 sequence (DNA): TGTGCCAGCAGCCAAGTCGGCAGGGAAGAGACCCAGTACTTC.

V and J are TRBV6-5 and TRBJ2-3; TRBD2 might be the D (6 bases). Germline V gives CDR1 MNHEY, CDR2 SVGAGI. The CDR3 has 14 amino acids. V lost 6 bases, J lost 3 bases, and 13 bases lay in between. The CDR3 loop is CASSSPGRTDTQYF. The CDR3 nucleotides are TGTGCCAGCAGCTCGCCAGGGAGGACAGATACGCAGTATTTT.

This chain links TRBV30 with TRBJ1-4; the match to TRBD1 covers 7 bases. CDR3 length: 15 residues. With V trimmed by 3 bases and J by 4 bases, 8 bases remained unmatched. The germline V gene encodes CDR1 GTSNPN and CDR2 SVGIG (reference sequence). The CDR3 is CAWSVRGSVNEKLFF. Here the CDR3 DNA reads TGTGCCTGGAGCGTCAGGGGGTCTGTTAATGAAAAACTGTTTTTT. The full variable domain, completed using reference TRBV30 and TRBJ1-4, is SQTIHQWPATLVQPVGSPLSLECTVEGTSNPNLYWYRQAAGRGLQLLFYSVGIGQISSEVPQNLSASRPQDRQFILSSKKLLLSDSGFYLCAWSVRGSVNEKLFFGSGTQLSVL.

This clone was detected only a few times. The V gene is TRBV4-1, the J gene TRBJ2-7; unclear D gene. Germline lookup yields CDR1 MGHRA and CDR2 YSYEKL. CDR3 length equals 14 residues. Between the trimmed V and J ends, which lost 4 bases and 5 bases, there was a span of 15 bases. CDR3 DNA: TGCGCCAGCAGCCCATTTACCCGGTCCCACGAGCAGTACTTC. The encoded protein is CASSPFTRSHEQYF.

This clone was counted a single time. V gene TRBV2 combines with J gene TRBJ1-3; 7 bases agree with TRBD1. V was clipped by 4 bases and J by 0 bases; unmatched bases: 6. CDR1 SNHLY and CDR2 FYNNEI come from the germline V gene. The CDR3 is 16 amino acids. CDR3 loop: CASSGAGTDSGNTIYF. The CDR3 coding sequence is TGTGCCAGCAGTGGCGCCGGGACAGACTCTGGAAACACCATATATTTT.

In this sample, this clone turned up once. This chain joins TRBV5-1 and TRBJ2-1, with 8 bases matching TRBD2. The CDR3 consists of 17 residues. From germline, CDR1 is SGHRS and CDR2 YFSETQ. J lost 4 bases, V lost 3 bases, and 12 bases had no gene match. The CDR3 DNA reads as TGCGCCAGCAGCTCTCTAACCGAAGCGGGGGAGTACAATGAGCAGTTCTTC. Translating gives CASSSLTEAGEYNEQFF.

CDR3 sequence: CSVGGLATDTQYF. The CDR3, as DNA: TGCAGCGTTGGTGGGCTAGCAACCGATACGCAGTATTTT. This chain links TRBV29-1 with TRBJ2-3; D perhaps matches TRBD2 (5 bases). Germline loops: CDR1 SQVTM, CDR2 ANQGSEA. This CDR3 is 13 amino acids long. V dropped 4 bases and J dropped 6 bases, with 14 bases sitting between them.

The chain combines TRBV11-2 with TRBJ2-7; a possible D gene is TRBD1 (6 bases). Germline CDR1 SGHAT, CDR2 FQNNGV. The CDR3 is 14 amino acids. V gave up 1 base and J gave up 3 bases, with 10 bases separating them. The CDR3 region is CASSLALGGYEQYF. The CDR3 coding sequence is TGTGCCAGCAGCTTAGCCCTAGGGGGCTACGAGCAGTACTTC.

This clone has just a few counts. CDR3 protein: CASSWYAGPQHF. Here the CDR3 DNA reads TGTGCCAGCAGCTGGTACGCGGGGCCCCAGCATTTT. The rearrangement links TRBV7-2 to TRBJ1-5; D is unresolved. Trimming stripped 4 bases from V and 9 bases from J, with 10 bases between. Germline V gene sequence: CDR1 SGHTA, CDR2 FQGNSA. The CDR3 loop spans 12 amino acids.

J is TRBJ1-4 and V is TRBV5-6; the D is unclear. CDR1 SGHDT and CDR2 YYEEEE come from the germline V gene. The CDR3 consists of 14 residues. Between the trimmed V and J ends, which lost 2 bases and 5 bases, there was a span of 10 bases. CDR3 sequence: CASSFIGSNEKLFF. The CDR3 DNA reads TGTGCCAGCAGCTTTATCGGTTCAAATGAAAAACTGTTTTTT.

This chain uses TRBV30 with TRBJ1-4; TRBD1 matches 8 bases. Germline CDR1 is GTSNPN and CDR2 is SVGIG (reference sequence). This CDR3 is built from 14 residues. V lost 4 bases to trimming and J lost 7 bases; unmatched junction nucleotides: 8. The CDR3 reads CAWNRGQGAEKLFF. CDR3 DNA sequence: TGTGCCTGGAATCGAGGACAGGGCGCTGAAAAACTGTTTTTT.

This chain connects TRBV6-5 to TRBJ1-4; 8 nucleotides agree with TRBD1. Germline V CDR1 and CDR2: MNHEY, SVGAGI. This CDR3 comprises 16 residues. V shed 2 bases, J shed 7 bases, and the junction held 9 bases outside the gene matches. CDR3 sequence (DNA): TGTGCCAGCAGTTACGCAACAGGGGGAAAGGGTGAAAAACTGTTTTTT. Its translation is CASSYATGGKGEKLFF.